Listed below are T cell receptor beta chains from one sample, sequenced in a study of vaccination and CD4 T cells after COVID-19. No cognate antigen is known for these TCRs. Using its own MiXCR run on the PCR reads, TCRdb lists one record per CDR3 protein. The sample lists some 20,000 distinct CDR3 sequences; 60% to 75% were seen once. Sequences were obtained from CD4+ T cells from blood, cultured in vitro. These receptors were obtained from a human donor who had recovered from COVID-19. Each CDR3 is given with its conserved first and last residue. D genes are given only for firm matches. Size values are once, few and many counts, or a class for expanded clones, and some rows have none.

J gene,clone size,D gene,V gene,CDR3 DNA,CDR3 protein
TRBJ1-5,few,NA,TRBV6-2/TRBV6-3,TGTGCCAGCACCAGACCCCCCCGCGAGGGTGGCAATCAGCCCCAGCATTTT,CASTRPPREGGNQPQHF
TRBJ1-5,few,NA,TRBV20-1,TGCAGTGCTAGGAGGCAGGGCCGTAGTAGCAATCAGCCCCAGCATTTT,CSARRQGRSSNQPQHF
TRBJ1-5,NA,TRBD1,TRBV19,TGTGCCAGTAGCCGACAGGGACCCTATCAGCCCCAGCATTTT,CASSRQGPYQPQHF
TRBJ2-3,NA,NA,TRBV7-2,TGTGCCAGCAAAAAAGGGGGGACAGATACGCAGTATTTT,CASKKGGTDTQYF
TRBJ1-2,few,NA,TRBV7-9,TGTGCCAGCAGCTTAGCGCTTACAGGTCGTGGCTACACCTTC,CASSLALTGRGYTF
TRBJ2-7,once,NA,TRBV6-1,TGTGCCAGCAGTCAGAACAGACAGCTCTACGAGCAGTACTTC,CASSQNRQLYEQYF
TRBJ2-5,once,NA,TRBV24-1,TGTGCCACCAGTGATTCGACAGCCTCCCGAGAGACCCAGTACTTC,CATSDSTASRETQYF
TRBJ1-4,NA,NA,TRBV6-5,TGTGCCAGCAGTTATCGACGGGGTGAAAAACTGTTTTTT,CASSYRRGEKLFF
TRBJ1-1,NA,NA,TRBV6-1,TGTGCCAGCCATCGATCAGTCCTGGACGAAGCTTTCTTT,CASHRSVLDEAFF
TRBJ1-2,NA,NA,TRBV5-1,TGCGCCAGCAGCTTAAACCCAGGGATGGACTACACCTTC,CASSLNPGMDYTF
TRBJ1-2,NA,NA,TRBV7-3,TGTGCAGCTAACAAGGGCTATGGCTACACCTTC,CAANKGYGYTF
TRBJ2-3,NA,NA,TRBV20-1,TGCAGTGCCTTGTCGGGGCCAGATACGCAGTATTTT,CSALSGPDTQYF
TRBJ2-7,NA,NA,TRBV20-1,TGCAGTGCTAAACTAGCTAGTTACGAGCAGTACTTC,CSAKLASYEQYF
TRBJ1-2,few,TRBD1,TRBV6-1,TGTGCCAGCAGTGGCGGACAGGGTAACTATGGCTACACCTTC,CASSGGQGNYGYTF
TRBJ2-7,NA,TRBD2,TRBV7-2,TGTGCCAGCAGCCCTGCGAGGACTAGAGCTTACGAGCAGTACTTC,CASSPARTRAYEQYF
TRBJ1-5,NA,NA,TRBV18,TGTGCCAGCTCACTATCAGGGGTGAGCAATCAGCCCCAGCATTTT,CASSLSGVSNQPQHF
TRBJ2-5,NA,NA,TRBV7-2,TGTGCCAGCAGCTTAGACCCCGGGGGTGGAGAGACCCAGTACTTC,CASSLDPGGGETQYF
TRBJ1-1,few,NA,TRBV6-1,TGTGCCAGCGCTGGGGATCGGCAGCCGAACACTGAAGCTTTCTTT,CASAGDRQPNTEAFF
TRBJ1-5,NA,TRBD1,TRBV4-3,TGCGCCAGCAGCCATTGGCGCCTCCGGGACAGGAAGGATCAGCCCCAGCATTTT,CASSHWRLRDRKDQPQHF
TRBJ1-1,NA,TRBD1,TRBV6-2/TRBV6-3,TGTGCCAGCAGTTACGGACAGGGGCTGAGGGGGCCTGAAGCTTTCTTT,CASSYGQGLRGPEAFF
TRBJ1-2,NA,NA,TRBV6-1,TGTGCCAGCAGTGAATCCCTCCGGGGCGGCTACACCTTC,CASSESLRGGYTF
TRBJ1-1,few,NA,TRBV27,TGTGCCAGCAGTTTATCCAGCGGGGGGAACACTGAAGCTTTCTTT,CASSLSSGGNTEAFF
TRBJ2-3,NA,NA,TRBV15,TGTGCCACCAGCAGGGATACGTACGCAGATACGCAGTATTTT,CATSRDTYADTQYF
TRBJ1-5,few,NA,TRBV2,TGTGCCAGCAGTGTAGTTGGGAATCAGCCCCAGCATTTT,CASSVVGNQPQHF
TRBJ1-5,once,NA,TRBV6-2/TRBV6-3,TGTGCCAGCAGTTACCGCCGGGGGGGCGGTCAGCCCCAGCATTTT,CASSYRRGGGQPQHF
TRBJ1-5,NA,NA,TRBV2,TGTGCCAGCTCGGGCTTACATAGCAATCAGCCCCAGCATTTT,CASSGLHSNQPQHF
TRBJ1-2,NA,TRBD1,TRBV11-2,TGTGCCAGCAGCGACAGGGCGGATGGCTACACCTTC,CASSDRADGYTF
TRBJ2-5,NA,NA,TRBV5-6,TGTGCCAGCATCCATACTAATCAAGAGACCCAGTACTTC,CASIHTNQETQYF